The 30 T cell receptor beta chains reported below all come from one sample, sequenced in a study of OX40 agonist ivuxolimab in advanced cancers. Clones were sequenced by immunoSEQ multiplex PCR, and TCRdb holds only the in-frame ones, with some missing. The data contain more than 15,000 clones, roughly 82% of them singletons. The input for sequencing was CD4+ or CD8+ T cells sorted from blood, taken in a trial of the OX40 agonist ivuxolimab. Source of these receptors: an adult with an advanced solid tumor such as melanoma, head and neck, liver or kidney cancer.

The chain combines TRBV21-1 with TRBJ2-5; the D call TRBD2 from the table was never checked on the DNA. TRBV21-1 represents a pseudogene. The CDR3 loop spans 11 amino acids. CDR3 DNA: TGTGCCAGCAGCAAAGAGCAGACCCAGTACTTC. Translating it yields CASSKEQTQYF.

This chain links TRBV18 with TRBJ1-4; D is undetermined. From germline, CDR1 is KGHSH and CDR2 LQKENI. Between the trimmed V and J ends, which lost 3 bases and 7 bases, there was a span of 12 bases. The CDR3 spans 14 residues. CDR3 region: CASSPDRQVEKLFF. In DNA, the CDR3 is TGTGCCAGCTCACCCGACCGACAAGTTGAAAAACTGTTTTTT.

The chain joins TRBV5-4 to TRBJ2-2, with D tentatively TRBD1 (5 bases). The germline V and J ends were trimmed by 2 bases and 4 bases, with 9 bases remaining between them. The CDR3 is 14 amino acids. Looked up from germline, CDR1 is SGHNT and CDR2 is YYREEE (reference sequence). The chain's CDR3 is CASSFLRGTGELFF. CDR3 in DNA: TGTGCCAGCAGCTTCCTAAGGGGCACCGGGGAGCTGTTTTTT.

The genes are TRBV10-3 and TRBJ2-2, with 7 bases fitting TRBD1. The ends lost 2 bases at V and 5 bases at J; junction bases unmatched: 8. Per the germline V gene, CDR1 is ENHRY and CDR2 is SYGVKD. The CDR3 loop spans 16 amino acids. The CDR3 here is CAISETPGQTTGELFF. For the CDR3, the DNA is TGTGCCATCAGTGAGACGCCGGGACAGACAACCGGGGAGCTGTTTTTT.

This clone occurred once. The chain couples TRBV9 to TRBJ2-3; possible D gene TRBD2, 7 bases. Trimming took 1 base from V and 2 from J, leaving 17 bases between them. Looked up from germline, CDR1 is SGDLS and CDR2 is YYNGEE. The CDR3 is made up of 17 amino acids. The CDR3 sequence: CASSVLGGRGNTDTQYF. The CDR3, as DNA: TGTGCCAGCAGCGTACTCGGGGGGCGAGGGAACACAGATACGCAGTATTTT.

This clone was seen only a few times. The junction departs from the called germline gene at one end, perhaps through a read error. J is TRBJ1-1 and V is TRBV5-1; a weak D match, TRBD1 (6 bases). The CDR3 extends over 12 amino acids. Germline CDR1 reads SGHRS; CDR2 reads YFSETQ. The CDR3 loop is CASSLGQGPSLF. Here the CDR3 DNA reads TGCGCCAGCAGTTTAGGGCAGGGGCCTAGCCTCTTT.

This clone has more than one count but fewer than ten. This chain uses TRBV28 with TRBJ2-1; perhaps TRBD2 as D (5 bases). Trimming pared 4 bases from V and 4 bases from J, leaving 14 bases between. Germline CDR1 reads MDHEN; CDR2 reads SYDVKM. CDR3 length: 15 residues. CDR3 DNA: TGTGCCAGCAGTTCCATCAATACGGGGTACAATGAGCAGTTCTTC. Its translation: CASSSINTGYNEQFF. Full variable domain (missing parts from reference TRBV28 and TRBJ2-1): DVKVTQSSRYLVKRTGEKVFLECVQDMDHENMFWYRQDPGLGLRLIYFSYDVKMKEKGDIPEGYSVSREKKERFSLILESASTNQTSMYLCASSSINTGYNEQFFGPGTRLTVL.

The chain employs TRBV7-9 and TRBJ2-1; weak D call: TRBD2 (6 bases). V was shortened by 5 bases and J by 1 base, with 18 bases between the two germline ends. CDR1 and CDR2 from the germline V gene are SEHNR and FQNEAQ (reference sequence). The CDR3 spans 17 residues. The CDR3 loop reads CASSGRGRNPSYNEQFF. CDR3 nucleotides: TGTGCCAGCAGCGGGCGGGGCCGCAACCCTTCCTACAATGAGCAGTTCTTC.

This CDR3 is CASSLRWF. The CDR3 nucleotides read TGTGCCAGCAGCCTACGTTGGTTT. The J gene is TRBJ2-3, the V gene TRBV21-1; TRBD2, as called in the table, went unchecked against the DNA. TRBV21-1 is a recognized pseudogene. The CDR3 contains 8 residues.

This chain uses TRBV11-3 with TRBJ1-1, with D unclear. Germline V lookup: CDR1 SGHNT, CDR2 YENEEA. The CDR3 extends over 14 amino acids. V lost 4 bases, J lost 4 bases, and 13 bases lay in between. DNA for the CDR3: TGTGCCAGCAGCTCCAGGTCGGAGGGCACTGAAGCTTTCTTT. Translating gives CASSSRSEGTEAFF.

V usage is TRBV9 and J usage is TRBJ1-1; no definite D call. V was cut by 0 bases and J by 7 bases, with 10 bases left in between. There are 13 residues in the CDR3. The germline V gene has CDR1 SGDLS and CDR2 YYNGEE. CDR3 DNA sequence: TGTGCCAGCAGCGTAGGGCCGGGATATGAAGCTTTCTTT. Translation: CASSVGPGYEAFF.

The chain combines TRBV27 with TRBJ1-1, with a possible D match to TRBD1 (5 bases). CDR1 is MNHEY, CDR2 SMNVEV, per germline (reference sequence). The CDR3 runs to 16 residues. Deletions cut 5 bases from V and 1 base from J, with 17 bases between. This CDR3 reads CASSATGIFQNTEAFF. The CDR3 DNA reads as TGTGCCAGCAGTGCCACAGGAATTTTTCAGAACACTGAAGCTTTCTTT.

This clone was detected only a few times. The chain recombines TRBV28 with TRBJ2-5, with 8 bases lining up with TRBD1. From germline, CDR1 is MDHEN and CDR2 SYDVKM. The CDR3 is 13 amino acids. The J segment lost 5 bases and the V segment lost 6 bases, leaving 5 bases of the junction unmatched. CDR3 loop: CASRPDRVETQYF. In DNA form, the CDR3 reads TGTGCCAGCAGGCCGGACAGGGTTGAGACCCAGTACTTC.

This clone was detected only once. J is TRBJ2-1 and V is TRBV29-1; 10 bases line up with TRBD2. The CDR3 has 17 amino acids. J lost 9 bases, V lost 1 base, and 15 bases had no gene match. Per germline, CDR1 SQVTM and CDR2 ANQGSEA. CDR3 bases: TGCAGCGTTGAAGGGCCGCAGCTAGCGGGAGTTTCGGGTGAGCAGTTCTTC. This codes for CSVEGPQLAGVSGEQFF.

Only one count was recorded for this clone. The V gene is TRBV27, the J gene TRBJ1-2, with D perhaps matching TRBD1 (6 bases). This CDR3 is 16 amino acids long. Trimming took 5 bases from V and 5 from J, leaving 21 bases between them. Germline-derived CDR1 and CDR2 are MNHEY and SMNVEV (reference sequence). The chain's CDR3 is CASSPTSGGREYGYTF. The CDR3 DNA reads TGTGCCAGCAGTCCCACCTCGGGGGGCAGGGAATATGGCTACACCTTC.

The chain couples TRBV19 to TRBJ2-1; D is perhaps TRBD2 (6 bases). CDR1 LNHDA and CDR2 SQIVND come from the germline V gene (reference sequence). The CDR3 spans 14 residues. Trimming pared 2 bases from V and 8 bases from J, leaving 13 bases between. The CDR3 sequence is CASSIIGGDDEQFF. CDR3 nucleotides: TGTGCCAGTAGTATAATTGGAGGGGACGATGAGCAGTTCTTC.

The V and J genes are TRBV5-1 and TRBJ2-2; tentative D call: TRBD1 (7 bases). Germline V gene data show CDR1 as SGHRS and CDR2 as YFSETQ. With 7 bases removed from V and 2 bases from J, the gap between germline ends came to 18 bases. This CDR3 contains 16 residues. The CDR3 spells CASSPGGTANTGELFF. The CDR3 DNA reads as TGCGCCAGCTCCCCGGGCGGGACAGCTAACACCGGGGAGCTGTTTTTT.

The genes are TRBV4-1 and TRBJ2-1; 8 bases are shared with TRBD2. V lost 1 base and J lost 0; bases outside the gene matches: 8. Germline V lookup: CDR1 MGHRA, CDR2 YSYEKL. This CDR3 has 18 amino acids. The DNA for the CDR3 is TGCGCCAGCAGCCAAGCCAGCGGGAGAGGGGGCTCCTACAATGAGCAGTTCTTC. It is translated as CASSQASGRGGSYNEQFF.

The chain links TRBV10-1 to TRBJ1-6; possible D gene TRBD1, 6 bases. Germline loops: CDR1 WNHNN, CDR2 SYGVQD (reference sequence). CDR3 size: 14 residues. V lost 5 bases and J lost 7, with 12 bases in between. The CDR3 loop is CASSQDRKNSPLHF. CDR3 sequence (DNA): TGCGCCAGCAGTCAAGACAGGAAGAATTCACCCCTCCACTTT.

The chain employs TRBV18 and TRBJ2-5; 13 nucleotides match TRBD2. Trimming removed 3 bases from V and 2 bases from J; junction bases left unmatched: 0. This CDR3 comprises 15 residues. Germline V gene sequence: CDR1 KGHSH, CDR2 LQKENI. CDR3 nucleotides: TGTGCCAGCTCACCGGGACTAGCGGGACAAGAGACCCAGTACTTC. Its translation is CASSPGLAGQETQYF.

The CDR3, as DNA: TGTGCCAGCTCACAGTCCCAAGAGACCCAGTACTTC. Protein: CASSQSQETQYF. The chain links TRBV18 to TRBJ2-5; D gene ambiguous. The CDR3 loop spans 12 amino acids. The V end was cut by 4 bases, the J end by 1 base, with 4 bases between. Germline CDR1 is KGHSH and CDR2 is LQKENI.

This chain joins TRBV7-6 and TRBJ1-1, with a weak D call TRBD1 (5 bases). CDR3 length: 13 residues. Germline V lookup: CDR1 SGHVS, CDR2 FNYEAQ. The ends were cut back, 3 bases at V and 1 base at J, with 6 bases in the middle. Here the CDR3 reads CASSLGQNTEAFF. The CDR3 DNA sequence: TGTGCCAGCAGCTTGGGGCAGAACACTGAAGCTTTCTTT.

The V call is TRBV7-2, the J call TRBJ2-1; tentative D call: TRBD2 (6 bases). Trimming removed 6 bases at V and 4 bases at J, with 16 bases between. CDR3 length equals 15 residues. Per germline, CDR1 SGHTA and CDR2 FQGNSA. For the CDR3, the DNA is TGTGCCAGCAGTCCGCGGGGCCCCTCATACAATGAGCAGTTCTTC. Encoded protein: CASSPRGPSYNEQFF.

This chain links TRBV19 with TRBJ1-6, with 7 bases fitting TRBD1. The CDR3 is 19 residues long. Germline CDR1 is LNHDA and CDR2 is SQIVND (reference sequence). The V gene end was trimmed by 3 bases and the J gene end by 1 base; junction bases not matched to a gene: 12. CDR3 coding DNA: TGTGCCAGTAGTATCGCCGGGACAGCCCCTTGGTCCTATAATTCACCCCTCCACTTT. Amino acid sequence: CASSIAGTAPWSYNSPLHF.

The V call is TRBV19, the J call TRBJ1-1; D is undetermined. Germline CDR1 is LNHDA and CDR2 is SQIVND (reference sequence). The CDR3 has 13 residues. V was trimmed by 11 bases and J by 6 bases, leaving 19 bases between them. In nucleotides, the CDR3 is TGTGCCGTAAAAGGGTCAAAAGGATCTGAAGCTTTCTTT. Protein sequence: CAVKGSKGSEAFF. Variable domain in full (rest from reference TRBV19 and TRBJ1-1): DGGITQSPKYLFRKEGQNVTLSCEQNLNHDAMYWYRQDPGQGLRLIYYSQIVNDFQKGDIAEGYSVSREKKESFPLTVTSAQKNPTAFYLCAVKGSKGSEAFFGQGTRLTVV.

The gene calls are TRBV20-1 and TRBJ2-1, with D possibly TRBD2 on 6 matching bases. Trimming shortened V by 7 bases and J by 9 bases, and 13 bases separated the two germline ends. This CDR3 is 11 amino acids long. The germline gives CDR1 DFQATT, CDR2 SNEGSKA (reference sequence). In DNA form, the CDR3 reads TGCAGTGGTCAACCGGAGGGTGAGCAGTTCTTC. Encoded protein: CSGQPEGEQFF.

This chain uses TRBV5-4 with TRBJ2-7; tentatively, D is TRBD1 (5 bases). Trimming cost V 4 bases and J 0 bases, with 11 bases left between them. The CDR3 runs 14 residues. Germline V gene data show CDR1 as SGHNT and CDR2 as YYREEE (reference sequence). CDR3 region: CASSPDKSSYEQYF. CDR3 nucleotide sequence: TGTGCCAGCAGCCCGGACAAGAGCTCCTACGAGCAGTACTTC.

The J gene is TRBJ1-1, the V gene TRBV5-1; D is ambiguous. V was shortened by 4 bases and J by 1 base, with 17 bases between the two germline ends. This CDR3 contains 16 residues. Germline values: CDR1 SGHRS, CDR2 YFSETQ. The CDR3 region is CASSPEFVVGNTEAFF. The CDR3 nucleotides read TGCGCCAGCAGCCCTGAGTTCGTTGTGGGGAACACTGAAGCTTTCTTT.

This chain links TRBV19 with TRBJ2-3; a weak D match, TRBD2 (6 bases). The V end lost 6 bases, the J end lost 6 bases, and 13 bases lay between the germline ends. The CDR3 consists of 13 residues. Per the germline V gene, CDR1 is LNHDA and CDR2 is SQIVND (reference sequence). As DNA, the CDR3 is TGTGCCAGTAGATCCGGGAGTGCTGATACGCAGTATTTT. Its protein product is CASRSGSADTQYF.

The rearrangement joins TRBV5-1 to TRBJ2-2, with 7 bases fitting TRBD1. This CDR3 comprises 16 residues. V gave up 0 bases and J gave up 7 bases; unmatched junction bases: 9. Germline V gene data show CDR1 as SGHRS and CDR2 as YFSETQ. Written as DNA, the CDR3 is TGCGCCAGCAGCTTGGTCCCGCGACAGGGTCACGGGGAGCTGTTTTTT. It specifies CASSLVPRQGHGELFF.